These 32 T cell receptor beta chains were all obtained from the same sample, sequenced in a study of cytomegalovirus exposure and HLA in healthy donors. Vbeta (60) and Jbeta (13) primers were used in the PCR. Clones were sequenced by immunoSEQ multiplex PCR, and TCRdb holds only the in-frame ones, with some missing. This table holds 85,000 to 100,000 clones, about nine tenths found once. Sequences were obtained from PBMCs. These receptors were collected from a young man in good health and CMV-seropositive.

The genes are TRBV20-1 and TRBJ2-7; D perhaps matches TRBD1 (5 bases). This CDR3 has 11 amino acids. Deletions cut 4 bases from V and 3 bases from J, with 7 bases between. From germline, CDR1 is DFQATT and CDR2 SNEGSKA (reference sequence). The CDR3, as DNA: TGCAGTGCTAATCAGGGCTACGAGCAGTACTTC. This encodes CSANQGYEQYF.

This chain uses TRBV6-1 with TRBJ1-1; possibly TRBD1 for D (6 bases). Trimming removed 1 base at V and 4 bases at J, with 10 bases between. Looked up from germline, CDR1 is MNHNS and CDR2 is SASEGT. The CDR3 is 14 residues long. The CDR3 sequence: CASSEVQGSTEAFF. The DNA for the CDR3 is TGTGCCAGCAGTGAAGTTCAGGGGAGCACTGAAGCTTTCTTT.

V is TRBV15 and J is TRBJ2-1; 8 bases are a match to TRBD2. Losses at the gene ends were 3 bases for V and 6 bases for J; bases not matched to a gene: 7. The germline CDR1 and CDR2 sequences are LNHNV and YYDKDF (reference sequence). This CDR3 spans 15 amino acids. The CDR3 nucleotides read TGTGCCACCAGCAGGGCGGGAGGTGGGGTCAATGAGCAGTTCTTC. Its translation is CATSRAGGGVNEQFF.

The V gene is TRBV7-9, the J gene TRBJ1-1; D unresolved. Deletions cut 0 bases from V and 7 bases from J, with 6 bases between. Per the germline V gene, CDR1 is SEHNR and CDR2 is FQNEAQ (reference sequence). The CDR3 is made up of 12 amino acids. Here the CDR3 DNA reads TGTGCCAGCAGCTTAGCCAGTGGTGAAGCTTTCTTT. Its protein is CASSLASGEAFF.

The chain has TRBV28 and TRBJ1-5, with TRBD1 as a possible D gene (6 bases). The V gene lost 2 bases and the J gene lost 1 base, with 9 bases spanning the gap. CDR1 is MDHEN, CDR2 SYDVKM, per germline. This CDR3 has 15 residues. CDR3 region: CASSLNRVSNQPQHF. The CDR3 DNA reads TGTGCCAGCAGTTTAAACAGGGTGAGCAATCAGCCCCAGCATTTT.

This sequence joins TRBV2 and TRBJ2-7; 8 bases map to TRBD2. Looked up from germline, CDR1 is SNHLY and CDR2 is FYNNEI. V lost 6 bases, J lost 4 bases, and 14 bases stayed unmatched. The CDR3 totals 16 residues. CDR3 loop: CASRAGGSSGIYEQYF. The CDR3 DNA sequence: TGTGCCAGCAGGGCAGGCGGGAGTAGCGGGATATACGAGCAGTACTTC.

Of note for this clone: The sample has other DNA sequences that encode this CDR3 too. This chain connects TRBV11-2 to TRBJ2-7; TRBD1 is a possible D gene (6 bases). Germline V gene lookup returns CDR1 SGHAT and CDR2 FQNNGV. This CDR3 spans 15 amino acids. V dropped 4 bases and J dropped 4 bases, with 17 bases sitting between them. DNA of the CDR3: TGTGCCAGCAGCTCTCCGGTCAGGGGCACTTACGAGCAGTACTTC. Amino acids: CASSSPVRGTYEQYF.

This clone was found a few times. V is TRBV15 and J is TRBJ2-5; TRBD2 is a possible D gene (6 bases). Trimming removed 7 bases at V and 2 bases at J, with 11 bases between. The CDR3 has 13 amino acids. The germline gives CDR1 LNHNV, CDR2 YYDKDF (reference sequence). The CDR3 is CATTRDSQETQYF. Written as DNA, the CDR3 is TGTGCCACCACCCGGGACTCGCAAGAGACCCAGTACTTC. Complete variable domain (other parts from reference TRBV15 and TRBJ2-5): DAMVIQNPRYQVTQFGKPVTLSCSQTLNHNVMYWYQQKSSQAPKLLFHYYDKDFNNEADTPDNFQSRRPNTSFCFLDIRSPGLGDTAMYLCATTRDSQETQYFGPGTRLLVL.

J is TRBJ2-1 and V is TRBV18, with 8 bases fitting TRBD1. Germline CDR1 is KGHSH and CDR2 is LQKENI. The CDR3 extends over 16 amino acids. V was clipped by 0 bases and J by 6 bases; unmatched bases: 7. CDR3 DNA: TGTGCCAGCTCACCACCATCAGGGGGCGAAGGCAATGAGCAGTTCTTC. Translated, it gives CASSPPSGGEGNEQFF.

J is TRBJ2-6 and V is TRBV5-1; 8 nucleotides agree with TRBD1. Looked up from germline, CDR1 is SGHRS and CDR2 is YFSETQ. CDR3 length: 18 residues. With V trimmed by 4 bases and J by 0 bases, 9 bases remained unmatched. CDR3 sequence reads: CASSTGDRSSSGANVLTF. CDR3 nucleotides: TGCGCCAGCAGCACGGGGGACAGGAGCAGCTCTGGGGCCAACGTCCTGACTTTC. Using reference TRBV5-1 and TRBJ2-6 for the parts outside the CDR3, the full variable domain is KAGVTQTPRYLIKTRGQQVTLSCSPISGHRSVSWYQQTPGQGLQFLFEYFSETQRNKGNFPGRFSGRQFSNSRSEMNVSTLELGDSALYLCASSTGDRSSSGANVLTFGAGSRLTVL.

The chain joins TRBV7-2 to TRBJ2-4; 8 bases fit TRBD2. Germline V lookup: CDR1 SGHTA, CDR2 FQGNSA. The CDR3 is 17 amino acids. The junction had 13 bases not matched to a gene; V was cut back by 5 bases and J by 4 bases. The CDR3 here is CASSPGFGSGKKNIQYF. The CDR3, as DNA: TGTGCCAGCAGCCCCGGTTTTGGTAGCGGGAAAAAAAACATTCAGTACTTC.

The CDR3 DNA follows: TGTGCCAGCAGTGCCTGGGGACAGGGGGGATACACTATGAACACTGAAGCTTTCTTT. Protein product: CASSAWGQGGYTMNTEAFF. The V call is TRBV2, the J call TRBJ1-1; TRBD1 aligns across 11 bases. The length of the CDR3 is 19 residues. J gave up 0 bases and V 4 bases, and 13 bases lay outside the gene matches. Germline-derived CDR1 and CDR2 are SNHLY and FYNNEI.

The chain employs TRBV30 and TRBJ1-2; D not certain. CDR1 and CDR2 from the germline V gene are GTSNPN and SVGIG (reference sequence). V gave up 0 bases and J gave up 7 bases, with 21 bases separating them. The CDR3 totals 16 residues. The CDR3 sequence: CAWSVLETLLLRGYTF. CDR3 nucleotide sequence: TGTGCCTGGAGTGTACTTGAGACCCTACTACTACGTGGCTACACCTTC.

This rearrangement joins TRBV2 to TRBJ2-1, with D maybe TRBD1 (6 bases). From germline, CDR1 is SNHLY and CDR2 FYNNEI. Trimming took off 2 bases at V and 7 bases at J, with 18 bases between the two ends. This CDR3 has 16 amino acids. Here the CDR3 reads CASSEQTGRIPNEQFF. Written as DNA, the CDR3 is TGTGCCAGCAGTGAACAGACAGGCCGTATCCCGAATGAGCAGTTCTTC.

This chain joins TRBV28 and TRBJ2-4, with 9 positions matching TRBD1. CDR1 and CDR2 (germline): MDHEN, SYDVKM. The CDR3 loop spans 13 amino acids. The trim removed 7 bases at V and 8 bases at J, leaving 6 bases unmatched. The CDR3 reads CASTIGQGHIQYF. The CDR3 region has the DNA TGTGCCAGCACCATAGGACAGGGGCACATTCAGTACTTC.

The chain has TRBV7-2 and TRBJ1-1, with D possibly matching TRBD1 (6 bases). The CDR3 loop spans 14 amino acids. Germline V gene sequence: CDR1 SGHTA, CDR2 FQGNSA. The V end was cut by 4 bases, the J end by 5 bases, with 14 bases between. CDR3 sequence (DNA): TGTGCCAGCAGCTACAACAGGGTCGGAACTGAAGCTTTCTTT. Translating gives CASSYNRVGTEAFF.

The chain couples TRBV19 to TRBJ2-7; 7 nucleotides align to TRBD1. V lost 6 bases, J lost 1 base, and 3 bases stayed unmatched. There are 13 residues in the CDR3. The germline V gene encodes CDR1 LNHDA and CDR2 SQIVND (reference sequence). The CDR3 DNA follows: TGTGCCAGTAGGGGGGACAGATCCTACGAGCAGTACTTC. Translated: CASRGDRSYEQYF. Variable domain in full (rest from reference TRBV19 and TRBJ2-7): DGGITQSPKYLFRKEGQNVTLSCEQNLNHDAMYWYRQDPGQGLRLIYYSQIVNDFQKGDIAEGYSVSREKKESFPLTVTSAQKNPTAFYLCASRGDRSYEQYFGPGTRLTVT.

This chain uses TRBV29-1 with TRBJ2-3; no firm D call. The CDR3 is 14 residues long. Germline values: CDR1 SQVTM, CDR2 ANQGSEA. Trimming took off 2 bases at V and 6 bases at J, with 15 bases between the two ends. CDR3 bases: TGCAGCGTTGAAAGCCCTGGGCTGCAGGATACGCAGTATTTT. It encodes CSVESPGLQDTQYF.

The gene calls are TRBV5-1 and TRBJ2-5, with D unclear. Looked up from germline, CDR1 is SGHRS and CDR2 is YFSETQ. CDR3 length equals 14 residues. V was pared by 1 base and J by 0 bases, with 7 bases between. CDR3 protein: CASSLMSYQETQYF. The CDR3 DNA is TGCGCCAGCAGCTTGATGTCGTACCAAGAGACCCAGTACTTC.

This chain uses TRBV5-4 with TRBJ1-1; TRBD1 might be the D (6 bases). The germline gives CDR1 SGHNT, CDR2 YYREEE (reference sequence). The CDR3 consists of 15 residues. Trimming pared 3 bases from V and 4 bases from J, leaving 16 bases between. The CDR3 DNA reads TGTGCCAGCAGCTCAATCGACAGGACGACCACTGAAGCTTTCTTT. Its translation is CASSSIDRTTTEAFF.

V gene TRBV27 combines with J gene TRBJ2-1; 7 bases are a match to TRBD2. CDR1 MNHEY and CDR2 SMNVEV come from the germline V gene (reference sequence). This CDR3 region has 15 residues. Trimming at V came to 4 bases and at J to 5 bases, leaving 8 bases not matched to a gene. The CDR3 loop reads CASSSWASGNNEQFF. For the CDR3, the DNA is TGTGCCAGCAGTTCTTGGGCTAGCGGAAACAATGAGCAGTTCTTC.

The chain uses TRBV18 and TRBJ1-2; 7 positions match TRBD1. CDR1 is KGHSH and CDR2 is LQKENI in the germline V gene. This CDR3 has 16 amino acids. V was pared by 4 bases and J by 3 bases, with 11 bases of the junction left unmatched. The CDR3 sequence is CASSQQKGTEHYGYTF. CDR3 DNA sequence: TGTGCCAGCTCACAGCAAAAAGGGACAGAACACTATGGCTACACCTTC. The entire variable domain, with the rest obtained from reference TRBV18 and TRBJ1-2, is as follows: NAGVMQNPRHLVRRRGQEARLRCSPMKGHSHVYWYRQLPEEGLKFMVYLQKENIIDESGMPKERFSAEFPKEGPSILRIQQVVRGDSAAYFCASSQQKGTEHYGYTFGSGTRLTVV.

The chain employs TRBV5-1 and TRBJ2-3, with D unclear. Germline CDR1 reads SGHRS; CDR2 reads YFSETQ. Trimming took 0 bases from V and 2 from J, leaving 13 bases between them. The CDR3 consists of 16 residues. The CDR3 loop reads CASSLEGGPTTDTQYF. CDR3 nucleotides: TGCGCCAGCAGCTTGGAAGGCGGCCCCACCACAGATACGCAGTATTTT.

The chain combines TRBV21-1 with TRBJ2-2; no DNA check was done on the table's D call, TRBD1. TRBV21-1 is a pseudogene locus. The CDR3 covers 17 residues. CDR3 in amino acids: CASISWTGGVRTGELFF. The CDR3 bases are TGTGCCAGCATCTCCTGGACAGGGGGCGTGAGAACCGGGGAGCTGTTTTTT.

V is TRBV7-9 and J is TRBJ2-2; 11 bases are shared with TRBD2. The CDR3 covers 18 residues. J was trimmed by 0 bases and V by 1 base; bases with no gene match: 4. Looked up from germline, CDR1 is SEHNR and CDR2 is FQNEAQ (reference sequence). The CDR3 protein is CASSLGLAGSSNTGELFF. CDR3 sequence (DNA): TGTGCCAGCAGCTTAGGACTAGCGGGATCGTCGAACACCGGGGAGCTGTTTTTT.

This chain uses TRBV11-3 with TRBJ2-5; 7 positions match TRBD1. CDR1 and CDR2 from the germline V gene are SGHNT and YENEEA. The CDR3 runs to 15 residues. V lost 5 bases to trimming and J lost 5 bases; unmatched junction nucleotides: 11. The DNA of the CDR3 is TGTGCCAGCAGCCCCCGACAGGGACCGTATGAGACCCAGTACTTC. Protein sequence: CASSPRQGPYETQYF.

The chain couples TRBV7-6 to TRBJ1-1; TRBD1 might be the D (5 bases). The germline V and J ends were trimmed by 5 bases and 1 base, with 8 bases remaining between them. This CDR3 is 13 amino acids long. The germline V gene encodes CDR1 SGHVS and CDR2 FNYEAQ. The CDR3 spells CASSLTENTEAFF. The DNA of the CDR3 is TGTGCCAGCAGCCTGACAGAGAACACTGAAGCTTTCTTT.

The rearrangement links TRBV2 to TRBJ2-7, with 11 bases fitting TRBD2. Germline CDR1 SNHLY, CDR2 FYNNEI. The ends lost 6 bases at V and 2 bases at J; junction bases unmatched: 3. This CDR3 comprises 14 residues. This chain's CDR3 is CASRGTSGPYEQYF. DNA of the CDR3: TGTGCCAGCAGGGGGACTAGCGGCCCCTACGAGCAGTACTTC.

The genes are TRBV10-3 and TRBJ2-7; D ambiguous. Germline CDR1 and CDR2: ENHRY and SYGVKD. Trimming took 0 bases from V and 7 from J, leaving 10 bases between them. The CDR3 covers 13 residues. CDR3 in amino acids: CAISESVAWEQYF. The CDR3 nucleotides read TGTGCCATCAGTGAGTCCGTCGCGTGGGAGCAGTACTTC.

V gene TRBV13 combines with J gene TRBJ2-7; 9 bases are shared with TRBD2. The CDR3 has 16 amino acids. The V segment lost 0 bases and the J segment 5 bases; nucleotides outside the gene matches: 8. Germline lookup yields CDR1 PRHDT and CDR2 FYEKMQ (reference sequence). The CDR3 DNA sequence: TGTGCCAGCAGCTTAGGACCCCTAGCGGGATCCAACGAGCAGTACTTC. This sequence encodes CASSLGPLAGSNEQYF. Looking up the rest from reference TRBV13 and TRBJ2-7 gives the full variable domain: AAGVIQSPRHLIKEKRETATLKCYPIPRHDTVYWYQQGPGQDPQFLISFYEKMQSDKGSIPDRFSAQQFSDYHSELNMSSLELGDSALYFCASSLGPLAGSNEQYFGPGTRLTVT.

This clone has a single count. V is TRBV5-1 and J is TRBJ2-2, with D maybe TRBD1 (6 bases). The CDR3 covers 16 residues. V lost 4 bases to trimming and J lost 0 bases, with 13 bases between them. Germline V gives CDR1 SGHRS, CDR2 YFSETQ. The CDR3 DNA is TGCGCCAGCAGCGACTCACAGGGTCCGAACACCGGGGAGCTGTTTTTT. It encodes CASSDSQGPNTGELFF.

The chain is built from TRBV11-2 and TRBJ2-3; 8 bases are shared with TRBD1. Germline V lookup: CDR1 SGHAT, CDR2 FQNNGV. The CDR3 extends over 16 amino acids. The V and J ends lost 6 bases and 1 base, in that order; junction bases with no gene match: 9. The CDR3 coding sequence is TGTGCCAGCAGTTTAATGACAGGGGCCCGCACAGATACGCAGTATTTT. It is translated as CASSLMTGARTDTQYF. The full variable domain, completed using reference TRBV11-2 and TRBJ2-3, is EAGVAQSPRYKIIEKRQSVAFWCNPISGHATLYWYQQILGQGPKLLIQFQNNGVVDDSQLPKDRFSAERLKGVDSTLKIQPAKLEDSAVYLCASSLMTGARTDTQYFGPGTRLTVL.